Listed below are T cell receptor beta chains from one sample, sequenced in a study of blood T cell repertoires in COVID-19. The repertoire was sequenced with immunoSEQ multiplex PCR; TCRdb's copy has only in-frame clones and lacks some. Here the sample spans approximately 240,000 clones, nearly 85% being singletons. Sequencing was carried out using peripheral blood. Receptors were obtained from a human donor in a cohort sampled during active COVID-19. CDR3s include the opening cysteine and the closing phenylalanine or tryptophan. D genes are given only for firm matches. The size field is filled for only some rows; it gives once, few, many or a size class.

v_call	clone_size	d_call	j_call	cdr3_aa	cdr3_nt
TRBV2	.	.	TRBJ1-1	CASGEWNTEAFF	TGTGCCAGTGGGGAGTGGAACACTGAAGCTTTCTTT
TRBV7-9	once	.	TRBJ2-1	CASSLVSDYDEQFF	TGTGCCAGCAGCTTAGTGTCGGACTACGATGAGCAGTTCTTC
TRBV3-1/TRBV3-2	.	TRBD1	TRBJ1-1	CASSQTGGTTEAFF	TGTGCCAGCAGCCAGACAGGGGGCACCACTGAAGCTTTCTTT
TRBV7-8	few	TRBD2	TRBJ2-1	CASSLELAGEGNEQFF	TGTGCCAGCAGCTTAGAACTAGCGGGGGAAGGGAATGAGCAGTTCTTC
TRBV5-1	.	TRBD1	TRBJ2-3	CASSLETGSTDTQYF	TGCGCCAGCAGCTTGGAGACAGGGAGCACAGATACGCAGTATTTT
TRBV27	.	.	TRBJ1-5	CASSLESNQPQHF	TGTGCCAGCAGTCTGGAGAGCAATCAGCCCCAGCATTTT
TRBV18	.	.	TRBJ2-2	CASSPLESTGELFF	TGTGCCAGCTCACCATTAGAATCCACCGGGGAGCTGTTTTTT
TRBV3-1/TRBV3-2	.	.	TRBJ1-1	CASSPGTEAFF	TGTGCCAGCAGCCCGGGAACTGAAGCTTTCTTT
TRBV10-2	.	TRBD2	TRBJ2-3	CASSLAGGGDTQYF	TGCGCCAGCAGTCTAGCGGGAGGTGGAGATACGCAGTATTTT
TRBV6-5	.	.	TRBJ2-7	CASSYGGQQYEQYF	TGTGCCAGCAGTTACGGAGGACAGCAGTACGAGCAGTACTTC
TRBV14	.	TRBD1	TRBJ1-2	CASSQAGTGNYGYTF	TGTGCCAGCAGCCAAGCCGGGACAGGGAACTATGGCTACACCTTC
TRBV28	.	.	TRBJ2-2	CASSLQGATRTGELFF	TGTGCCAGCAGTTTACAAGGAGCCACCCGGACCGGGGAGCTGTTTTTT
TRBV5-4	.	.	TRBJ2-5	CASSPRASRQETQYF	TGTGCCAGCAGCCCCAGGGCCTCTCGACAAGAGACCCAGTACTTC
TRBV7-9	.	TRBD1	TRBJ2-7	CASSLVQGAGEQYF	TGTGCCAGCAGCTTAGTTCAGGGGGCGGGCGAGCAGTACTTC
TRBV25-1	once	.	TRBJ1-2	CASSEIYYGYTF	TGTGCCAGCAGTGAAATCTACTATGGCTACACCTTC
TRBV11-2	.	.	TRBJ1-1	CASSLVQDEAFF	TGTGCCAGCAGCTTAGTACAGGATGAGGCTTTCTTT